This TCR beta chain is from a study of CD8 T cells in Susac syndrome (dated by TCRdb to between 2017 and 2020). With regard to the full study: Whether CD8+ T cell activation and differentiation in Susac syndrome was antigen driven was tested using repertoire sequencing. The clonality of the CD8+ T cell repertoire was compared across 11 to 12 healthy donors, some 14 Susac syndrome patients and under 18 multiple sclerosis patients. Study-level results and caveats: The TCR sequencing and HLA analysis was acknowledged to have included a relatively small number of individuals.

A remark on this clonotype: The clone's antigen remains unknown. The record has no base qualities; no much larger clone is one base away.

RNA was extracted using the RNeasy kit, and 0.5 to 1 microgram was reverse transcribed with random hexamers. The immunoSEQ multiplex PCR assay, covering 54 Vbeta and 13 Jbeta segments, was used to amplify TCR beta CDR3 regions. PCR amplification bias was corrected using a synthetic template baseline for primer optimization and computational correction. As for how the authors treated the data: Reads were assigned to V, D and J genes according to IMGT and analyzed in immunoSEQ Analyzer, with only productive sequences retained. Clonality was calculated as one minus the Shannon entropy normalized by log2 of the number of productive unique sequences. For each patient and control, public and private clones were evaluated within the 100 most prevalent clones. Susac-specific clones were defined as absent from healthy and MS cohorts, around 1,000 published viral clones and other ImmuneACCESS disease sequences. The public sequencing data were trimmed at Q25 with fastp and processed into clonotypes with MiXCR by TCRdb, which kept only in-frame beta chains. Under each unique CDR3 protein, matching rows form one entry showing the most common genes and DNA. TCRdb assigned the V and J calls; the authors' analysis was not used. The table for this sample lists about 440,000 distinct CDR3 sequences; about 85% of them were counted only once. The ten largest clones represent roughly 0.11% of the sample.

Peripheral blood CD8+ and CD4+ T cells from healthy donors, Susac syndrome patients and multiple sclerosis patients were profiled by high-throughput TCR beta sequencing. Treatment-naive patients with stable or active relapsing-remitting disease fulfilling revised McDonald criteria were used as multiple sclerosis controls. Bulk CD8+ and CD4+ T cells were purified by magnetic negative isolation, while CD8+ TEMRA cells were enriched using FACS. Blood was collected in EDTA tubes and processed within 24 hours, with PBMCs isolated through density gradient centrifugation. PBMCs intended for TCR sequencing were cryopreserved in liquid nitrogen and thawed later in a water bath at 37 degrees C. A purity of at least 90% was achieved for sorted or isolated CD4+, CD8+ and CD8+ TEMRA cells. V was cut back by 5 bases and J by 0 bases, leaving a gap of 14 bases between them. CDR1 and CDR2 are drawn from the germline V gene (reference sequence): DFQATT, SNEGSKA. Spanning cysteine to phenylalanine, the CDR3 consists of 14 amino acids. Solely the CDR3 DNA is kept, with 42 bases framed from the first base.

Sequencing was performed on CD8+ T cells from PBMCs. The clonotype was recovered from a human donor with multiple sclerosis. This sequence uses TRBV20-1 and TRBJ2-7, with TRBD1 perhaps the D gene, on 6 matching bases. The DNA sequence reads TGCAGTGCTCCTAACAGGGACCTCTCCTACGAGCAGTACTTC. It is translated as CSAPNRDLSYEQYF.